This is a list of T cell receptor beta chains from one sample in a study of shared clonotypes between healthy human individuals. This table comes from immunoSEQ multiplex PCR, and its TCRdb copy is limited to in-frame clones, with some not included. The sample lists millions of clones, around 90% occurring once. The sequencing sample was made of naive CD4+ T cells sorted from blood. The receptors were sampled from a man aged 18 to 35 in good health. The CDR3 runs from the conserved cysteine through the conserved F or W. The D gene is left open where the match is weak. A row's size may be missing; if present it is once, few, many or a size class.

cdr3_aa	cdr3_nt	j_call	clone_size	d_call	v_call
CASSSQGAQSYNEQFF	TGTGCCAGCAGTTCACAGGGTGCCCAATCCTACAATGAGCAGTTCTTC	TRBJ2-1	NA	NA	TRBV28
CASSYGTGGAEQYF	TGTGCCAGCAGTTACGGGACAGGGGGCGCCGAGCAGTACTTC	TRBJ2-7	NA	TRBD1	TRBV6-6
CASSPTTLGDQGQYF	TGTGCCAGCAGCCCAACGACACTGGGAGATCAAGGGCAGTACTTC	TRBJ2-7	NA	NA	TRBV5-6
CASSAGPQPYEQYF	TGTGCCAGCAGCGCTGGGCCACAGCCCTACGAGCAGTACTTC	TRBJ2-7	NA	NA	TRBV5-4
CASSLEGGDYGYTF	TGTGCCAGCAGCTTGGAGGGGGGCGACTATGGCTACACCTTC	TRBJ1-2	NA	NA	TRBV5-4
CASNDRDSGANVLTF	TGTGCCAGCAATGACAGGGACTCTGGGGCCAACGTCCTGACTTTC	TRBJ2-6	NA	TRBD1	TRBV6-1
CAWSRRSRRLDEQYF	TGTGCCTGGAGTAGGCGATCTCGGAGGCTCGACGAGCAGTACTTC	TRBJ2-7	NA	NA	TRBV30
CASRGGLAGTDTQYF	TGTGCCAGCAGGGGCGGACTAGCGGGGACAGATACGCAGTATTTT	TRBJ2-3	NA	TRBD2	TRBV2
CASSERWASEAFF	TGTGCCAGCAGTGAACGATGGGCGTCTGAAGCTTTCTTT	TRBJ1-1	few	NA	TRBV2
CSFLLMRANTEAFF	TGCAGTTTCCTCCTTATGCGGGCGAACACTGAAGCTTTCTTT	TRBJ1-1	once	NA	TRBV29-1
CASSTRGLGFQETQYF	TGTGCCAGCAGCACCAGGGGGCTGGGGTTCCAAGAGACCCAGTACTTC	TRBJ2-5	NA	TRBD1	TRBV27
CASSLAEGNQPQHF	TGTGCCAGCAGCTTAGCGGAGGGCAATCAGCCCCAGCATTTT	TRBJ1-5	NA	NA	TRBV7-6
CASSPTGSSEQFF	TGTGCTAGCAGCCCTACCGGAAGCAGCGAGCAGTTCTTC	TRBJ2-1	NA	NA	TRBV7-7
CASSDGGEDTQYF	TGCGCCAGCAGTGACGGGGGCGAAGATACGCAGTATTTT	TRBJ2-3	NA	NA	TRBV10-1
CAIRSGYTGELFF	TGTGCCATCAGAAGCGGGTACACCGGGGAGCTGTTTTTT	TRBJ2-2	NA	NA	TRBV10-3
CASMGRVNTGELFF	TGTGCCAGCATGGGGAGGGTTAACACCGGGGAGCTGTTTTTT	TRBJ2-2	NA	TRBD2	TRBV28
CAWGTGGAVTGELFF	TGTGCCTGGGGGACAGGGGGCGCGGTCACCGGGGAGCTGTTTTTT	TRBJ2-2	NA	TRBD1	TRBV30
CASSLGTTLTGELFF	TGTGCCAGCAGCTTAGGAACTACCCTCACCGGGGAGCTGTTTTTT	TRBJ2-2	NA	NA	TRBV7-9
CAWSDKGYTF	TGTGCCTGGAGTGATAAGGGCTACACCTTC	TRBJ1-2	once	NA	TRBV30
CASSQAYEQYF	TGTGCCAGCAGCCAAGCCTACGAGCAGTACTTC	TRBJ2-7	NA	NA	TRBV7-2
CASSSWRDMEQYF	TGTGCCAGCAGCTCGTGGCGGGATATGGAGCAGTACTTC	TRBJ2-7	once	NA	TRBV7-9
CASSPGGDNEKLFF	TGTGCCAGCTCCCCAGGGGGCGATAACGAAAAACTGTTTTTT	TRBJ1-4	NA	TRBD1	TRBV18
CASSITGTGFWGTEAFF	TGTGCCAGCAGCATCACCGGGACAGGGTTTTGGGGCACTGAAGCTTTCTTT	TRBJ1-1	NA	TRBD1	TRBV28
CSVAGQYQETQYF	TGCAGCGTCGCCGGACAATACCAAGAGACCCAGTACTTC	TRBJ2-5	NA	NA	TRBV29-1
CASRGQGSELFF	TGTGCCAGCAGGGGACAGGGGTCGGAACTGTTTTTT	TRBJ1-4	once	TRBD1	TRBV2
CASSRVNTEAFF	TGTGCCAGCAGTCGGGTGAACACTGAAGCTTTCTTT	TRBJ1-1	NA	NA	TRBV6-1
CAAGPQQESQPQHF	TGTGCCGCGGGGCCCCAGCAGGAATCTCAGCCCCAGCATTTT	TRBJ1-5	NA	NA	TRBV6-5
CASSGGVSISYEQYF	TGCGCCAGCAGCGGGGGGGTGTCGATCTCCTACGAGCAGTACTTC	TRBJ2-7	NA	TRBD2	TRBV5-1
CASTRGGTEQETQYF	TGTGCCAGTACTCGAGGGGGCACAGAGCAAGAGACCCAGTACTTC	TRBJ2-5	NA	TRBD1	TRBV9
CASSGGSSYEQYF	TGCGCCAGCAGCGGGGGTAGTTCCTACGAGCAGTACTTC	TRBJ2-7	NA	NA	TRBV10-1
CASSLRADPSYNEQFF	TGCGCCAGCAGCTTGCGCGCGGACCCCTCCTACAATGAGCAGTTCTTC	TRBJ2-1	NA	NA	TRBV5-1
CASSPSSGSYNEQFF	TGCGCCAGCAGCCCCTCTAGCGGCTCCTACAATGAGCAGTTCTTC	TRBJ2-1	NA	TRBD2	TRBV5-1
CASGLAGGTYEQYF	TGTGCTAGTGGCTTAGCGGGAGGAACCTACGAGCAGTACTTC	TRBJ2-7	NA	TRBD2	TRBV12-5
CASSLMFNEQYF	TGTGCCAGCAGCTTAATGTTCAACGAGCAGTACTTC	TRBJ2-7	NA	NA	TRBV7-2
CASSSGFYSPYEQYF	TGTGCCAGCAGTTCAGGGTTCTACTCCCCCTACGAGCAGTACTTC	TRBJ2-7	NA	NA	TRBV28
CSASYNREQYF	TGCAGTGCTAGCTACAATCGCGAGCAGTACTTC	TRBJ2-7	NA	NA	TRBV20-1
CASSLGAGAPDTQYF	TGCGCCAGCAGCTTGGGAGCGGGAGCGCCAGATACGCAGTATTTT	TRBJ2-3	once	TRBD2	TRBV5-1
CASSLNPGVPYEQYF	TGTGCCAGCAGTTTAAACCCAGGGGTTCCCTACGAGCAGTACTTC	TRBJ2-7	NA	NA	TRBV28